This T cell receptor beta chain was observed in a study of T cells in Graves' hyperthyroidism and ophthalmopathy. Study outcomes and limitations: Most clonotypes that expanded in the thyroid above 0.001 also showed up in blood.

This clonotype was observed a few times. The antigen remains unidentified. A read error may explain this, as a much larger clone is one base away. Germline-derived CDR1 and CDR2 are DFQATT and SNEGSKA (reference sequence). This CDR3 has 16 residues. Authors of the study amplified TCR beta CDR3 regions from RNA transcripts. The primer set for the first-round RT-PCR of the TCR CDR3 was HTBI. TCRdb re-called the multiplex PCR reads with MiXCR, one entry per CDR3 protein. The sample yields 600,000 to 650,000 distinct CDR3 sequences, about a sixth seen once. Stable Graves' hyperthyroidism denoted no ophthalmopathy progression over 18 months.

The sequence was obtained from a woman between 25 and 40 years old with Graves' hyperthyroidism. V is TRBV20-1 and J is TRBJ2-1; 11 bases fit TRBD2. The assigned J gene may be wrong: the sequence end matches TRBJ2-7 better. Input material: blood. CDR3 nucleotide sequence: TGCAGTGCTAGAGATTTAGCGGGAGGGCCTGTCAATGAGCAGTACTTC. It specifies CSARDLAGGPVNEQYF.